This T cell receptor beta chain was captured by sequencing in a study of blood T cell repertoires in COVID-19. Study details: Sample material is recorded as cDNA or gDNA derived from T cells, B-cell-depleted T cells, or PBMCs.

Data came from immunoSEQ multiplex PCR; TCRdb stores just in-frame clones and leaves some out. The sample lists about 400,000 clones, around 88% occurring once. Germline V gene data show CDR1 as SGHTA and CDR2 as FQGTGA. V was pared by 3 bases and J by 8 bases, with 14 bases between. The CDR3 extends over 14 amino acids. The specimen was peripheral blood. The chain joins TRBV7-3 to TRBJ1-3, with D unclear. This clonotype was obtained from a woman aged 55-70 years with COVID-19, enrolled during active disease. The CDR3 reads CASSFMRLIDTIYF. DNA of the CDR3: TGTGCCAGCAGCTTTATGAGATTAATCGACACCATATATTTT.